A selection of T cell receptor beta chains follows, all from one sample in a study of shared clonotypes between healthy human individuals. The repertoire was sequenced with immunoSEQ multiplex PCR; TCRdb's copy has only in-frame clones and lacks some. This sample yields hundreds of thousands of clones, of which around 74% are seen a single time; around 1.6% belongs to the top ten. The sequencing input was memory CD4+ T cells sorted from blood. Source of these receptors: a woman aged 25 to 39 in good health. CDR3s include the opening cysteine and the closing phenylalanine or tryptophan. A D gene is named only where the DNA matches it firmly. Clone sizes are given selectively: once, few, many, or a class where the clone is expanded.

V gene,J gene,clone size,D gene,CDR3 protein,CDR3 DNA
TRBV6-6,TRBJ2-1,.,TRBD2,CASSSTSVGAGEQFF,TGTGCCAGCAGTTCGACTAGCGTGGGGGCGGGTGAGCAGTTCTTC
TRBV2,TRBJ2-7,.,TRBD1,CASSEQGARYEQYF,TGTGCCAGCAGTGAACAGGGGGCTCGGTACGAGCAGTACTTC
TRBV7-9,TRBJ1-3,.,.,CASSLGDMSSGNTIYF,TGTGCCAGCAGCTTAGGGGACATGAGCTCTGGAAACACCATATATTTT
TRBV28,TRBJ1-2,few,.,CASSPGLKNGYTF,TGTGCCAGCAGTCCGGGACTCAAGAATGGCTACACCTTC
TRBV2,TRBJ1-5,few,.,CASRPTEGQPQHF,TGTGCCAGCAGGCCGACAGAGGGCCAGCCCCAGCATTTT
TRBV6-5,TRBJ1-1,.,.,CATKRGGERTEAFF,TGTGCCACCAAAAGGGGCGGAGAGAGGACTGAAGCTTTCTTT
TRBV27,TRBJ2-7,.,TRBD2,CASSLLLAGDIADEQYF,TGTGCCAGCAGTTTATTGCTAGCGGGAGATATAGCGGACGAGCAGTACTTC
TRBV5-1,TRBJ2-1,.,TRBD2,CASSPVAGGPRLNEQFF,TGCGCCAGCAGCCCGGTGGCGGGAGGGCCTCGGTTGAATGAGCAGTTCTTC
TRBV2,TRBJ1-5,few,TRBD1,CASKSGTGTYQPQHF,TGTGCCAGCAAGTCAGGGACAGGGACATATCAGCCCCAGCATTTT
TRBV11-2,TRBJ2-7,.,TRBD2,CASRAGGPFGEQYF,TGTGCCAGCAGAGCGGGAGGGCCTTTTGGCGAGCAGTACTTC
TRBV5-6,TRBJ2-2,.,TRBD1,CASSLYQGVGTGELFF,TGTGCCAGCAGCTTATACCAGGGGGTAGGGACCGGGGAGCTGTTTTTT
TRBV7-6,TRBJ2-5,.,.,CASSRQTGEGETQYF,TGTGCCAGCAGCCGACAGACAGGGGAGGGAGAGACCCAGTACTTC
TRBV5-1,TRBJ2-1,.,TRBD1,CASSLERTGNEQFF,TGCGCCAGCAGCTTGGAACGGACAGGGAATGAGCAGTTCTTC
TRBV5-1,TRBJ2-1,.,.,CASRLESHEQFF,TGCGCCAGCCGACTAGAGTCTCATGAGCAGTTCTTC
TRBV7-9,TRBJ1-2,.,.,CASSFSRAENNYGYTF,TGTGCCAGCAGCTTCTCCAGGGCCGAAAATAACTATGGCTACACCTTC
TRBV19,TRBJ2-2,.,TRBD2,CASSPTSGAGELFF,TGTGCCAGTAGTCCCACTAGCGGGGCCGGGGAGCTGTTTTTT
TRBV28,TRBJ2-2,.,.,CASSEQKNTGELFF,TGTGCCAGCAGTGAACAGAAAAACACCGGGGAGCTGTTTTTT
TRBV18,TRBJ2-7,.,.,CASSPPKEGAYEQYF,TGTGCCAGCTCACCACCAAAAGAGGGGGCCTACGAGCAGTACTTC
TRBV11-2,TRBJ2-1,few,TRBD2,CASRSAGEVLGNEQFF,TGTGCCAGTCGATCAGCGGGAGAAGTCCTGGGGAATGAGCAGTTCTTC
TRBV28,TRBJ2-2,.,TRBD1,CASSFQGAGGELFF,TGTGCCAGCAGTTTCCAGGGGGCGGGCGGGGAGCTGTTTTTT
TRBV7-8,TRBJ2-1,.,.,CASRGAPSYNEQFF,TGTGCCAGCAGGGGGGCACCCTCCTACAATGAGCAGTTCTTC
TRBV5-6,TRBJ2-1,.,.,CASSRPGLSKSNEQFF,TGTGCCAGCAGCCGGCCGGGACTCTCAAAGTCCAATGAGCAGTTCTTC
TRBV30,TRBJ1-5,few,.,CAWSVQGYQPQHF,TGTGCCTGGAGTGTACAAGGTTATCAGCCCCAGCATTTT
TRBV6-1,TRBJ2-3,once,.,CASSEWGSGTDTQYF,TGTGCCAGCAGTGAATGGGGCTCTGGCACAGATACGCAGTATTTT
TRBV7-9,TRBJ2-7,.,.,CASSLDPRYEQYF,TGTGCCAGCAGCTTAGATCCCCGTTACGAGCAGTACTTC
TRBV6-5,TRBJ2-7,.,TRBD2,CASSLLAGVGEQYF,TGTGCCAGCAGCCTGCTAGCGGGAGTGGGCGAGCAGTACTTC
TRBV30,TRBJ2-1,.,.,CAWNRDHFNEQFF,TGTGCCTGGAACAGGGACCATTTCAATGAGCAGTTCTTC
TRBV11-3,TRBJ2-2,few,TRBD2,CASSPRQSLAGTGELFF,TGTGCCAGCAGCCCCCGCCAGTCACTAGCGGGAACTGGGGAGCTGTTTTTT
TRBV30,TRBJ2-1,many,TRBD2,CAWSVLAGLEGSRHNEQFF,TGTGCCTGGAGTGTACTAGCGGGACTAGAAGGGTCCCGGCACAATGAGCAGTTCTTC
TRBV15,TRBJ2-5,few,.,CATSRGEVQTQYF,TGTGCCACCAGCAGAGGGGAGGTGCAGACCCAGTACTTC
TRBV10-1,TRBJ1-1,once,TRBD1,CASSESGQATEAFF,TGCGCCAGCAGTGAGTCTGGACAGGCCACTGAAGCTTTCTTT
TRBV19,TRBJ2-7,.,TRBD1,CASSYGQGAYEQYF,TGTGCCAGTAGTTACGGACAGGGAGCCTACGAGCAGTACTTC
TRBV7-8,TRBJ2-7,.,.,CASAKDHPPYEQYF,TGTGCCAGCGCCAAGGATCACCCCCCCTACGAGCAGTACTTC
TRBV2,TRBJ2-7,once,.,CASSPQPVKTYEQYF,TGTGCCAGCAGTCCGCAACCCGTGAAGACGTACGAGCAGTACTTC
TRBV2,TRBJ2-2,few,TRBD2,CASSEIRLADTGELFF,TGTGCCAGCAGTGAGATCCGACTAGCGGACACCGGGGAGCTGTTTTTT
TRBV28,TRBJ1-4,.,.,CASSSLGTANEKLFF,TGTGCCAGCAGTTCCCTCGGGACGGCGAATGAAAAACTGTTTTTT
TRBV11-2,TRBJ2-7,.,TRBD1,CASSLGGQGVYEQYF,TGTGCCAGCAGCTTAGGAGGACAGGGAGTCTACGAGCAGTACTTC
TRBV5-4,TRBJ2-7,few,TRBD1,CASSRGQGIYEQYF,TGTGCCAGCAGCCGGGGACAGGGAATCTACGAGCAGTACTTC
TRBV19,TRBJ1-3,.,.,CASSRPEGSAGNTIYF,TGTGCCAGTAGCCGCCCGGAGGGCTCTGCTGGAAACACCATATATTTT
TRBV10-3,TRBJ1-2,few,TRBD1,CAIRGQTNYGYTF,TGTGCCATCAGGGGACAGACTAACTATGGCTACACCTTC
TRBV4-2,TRBJ1-2,few,.,CASSQEWGGYTF,TGTGCCAGCAGCCAAGAATGGGGTGGCTACACCTTC
TRBV7-9,TRBJ2-3,.,.,CASSRLGQSTDTQYF,TGTGCCAGCAGCAGATTAGGTCAAAGCACAGATACGCAGTATTTT
TRBV19,TRBJ1-2,.,TRBD1,CASTRTGNYGYTF,TGTGCCAGTACCCGGACAGGGAACTATGGCTACACCTTC
TRBV2,TRBJ2-3,few,.,CASSEFGDRTDTQYF,TGTGCCAGCAGTGAGTTCGGAGACCGCACAGATACGCAGTATTTT
TRBV28,TRBJ2-1,.,TRBD2,CASSIGTSGRSNEQFF,TGTGCCAGCAGTATTGGGACTAGCGGGAGGAGCAATGAGCAGTTCTTC
TRBV6-1,TRBJ2-3,few,.,CASSESRTDTQYF,TGTGCCAGCAGTGAGTCTCGTACAGATACGCAGTATTTT
TRBV30,TRBJ2-5,.,.,CAWRWGSQETQYF,TGTGCCTGGAGGTGGGGATCCCAAGAGACCCAGTACTTC
TRBV5-1,TRBJ2-5,.,TRBD2,CASSPGLAGVQETQYF,TGCGCCAGCAGCCCCGGACTAGCGGGAGTCCAAGAGACCCAGTACTTC
TRBV4-1,TRBJ2-3,.,TRBD2,CASSQSTSVSSTDTQYF,TGCGCCAGCAGCCAATCGACTAGCGTCTCTAGCACAGATACGCAGTATTTT
TRBV6-1,TRBJ1-4,once,TRBD1,CASSGYRGEEKLFF,TGTGCCAGCAGTGGATACAGGGGGGAGGAAAAACTGTTTTTT
TRBV21-1,TRBJ1-3,many,.,CASSNYRGQGNTIYF,TGTGCCAGCAGCAACTACAGGGGGCAAGGAAACACCATATATTTT
TRBV7-9,TRBJ1-5,.,.,CASSPQGDQPQHF,TGTGCCAGCAGCCCGCAAGGGGATCAGCCCCAGCATTTT
TRBV11-3,TRBJ2-2,.,.,CASSLGGSTNTGELFF,TGTGCCAGCAGCTTAGGGGGGAGTACTAACACCGGGGAGCTGTTTTTT
TRBV28,TRBJ2-3,.,TRBD2,CASSLSKWLAGDGDTQYF,TGTGCCAGCAGTTTATCCAAGTGGCTAGCGGGAGACGGGGATACGCAGTATTTT
TRBV20-1,TRBJ2-1,.,.,CSANPTGTLFF,TGCAGTGCAAACCCGACCGGGACTCTGTTCTTC